Shown below are 31 T cell receptor beta chains from a single sample sequenced in a study of blood T cell repertoires in COVID-19. TCRdb keeps only in-frame clones here, not all; method: immunoSEQ multiplex PCR. The repertoire consists of tens of thousands of clones, with 80% to 85% occurring once and the leading ten covering roughly two fifths. The sequenced material came from peripheral blood. The receptors come from a man at least 80 years old with acute or convalescent COVID-19.

This sequence joins TRBV18 and TRBJ1-1; TRBD1 matches at 10 bases. V dropped 8 bases and J dropped 4; count of bases not matched to a gene: 10. Germline V gene lookup returns CDR1 KGHSH and CDR2 LQKENI. The CDR3 loop spans 15 amino acids. In nucleotides, the CDR3 is TGTGCCAGCGCCCGACAGGGGGCGGAGGTCACTGAAGCTTTCTTT. Its protein product is CASARQGAEVTEAFF.

This clone was seen a single time. The J gene is TRBJ1-1, the V gene TRBV30, with D unclear. CDR3 length: 14 amino acids. Germline V gene data show CDR1 as GTSNPN and CDR2 as SVGIG (reference sequence). Trimming shortened V by 0 bases and J by 2 bases, and 10 bases separated the two germline ends. The CDR3 protein is CAWSVWARNTEAFF. CDR3 DNA: TGTGCCTGGAGTGTATGGGCCCGAAACACTGAAGCTTTCTTT.

The J gene is TRBJ2-7, the V gene TRBV2, with 9 bases identical to TRBD2. V trimming: 2 bases; J trimming: 4 bases; junction bases outside the gene matches: 15. CDR3 size: 18 residues. Germline V lookup: CDR1 SNHLY, CDR2 FYNNEI. CDR3 bases: TGTGCCAGCAGTGAAAGTGGTAGGCTAGCGGGAAACCTTTACGAGCAGTACTTC. Its protein product is CASSESGRLAGNLYEQYF.

This chain connects TRBV19 to TRBJ2-7; 10 bases agree with TRBD1. This CDR3 comprises 15 residues. Germline assignment: CDR1 LNHDA and CDR2 SQIVND (reference sequence). Trimming cost V 4 bases and J 3 bases; bases outside gene matches: 6. The DNA of the CDR3 is TGTGCCAGTAGTACCCCGGGACAGGGGATCTACGAGCAGTACTTC. Its protein product is CASSTPGQGIYEQYF.

This clone was observed once. The chain couples TRBV28 to TRBJ1-2; 7 bases match TRBD1. J lost 3 bases, V lost 4 bases, and 2 bases had no gene match. The CDR3 totals 13 residues. CDR1 and CDR2 (germline): MDHEN, SYDVKM. The CDR3 here is CASSSGQHYGYTF. CDR3 nucleotide sequence: TGTGCCAGCAGTTCGGGACAGCACTATGGCTACACCTTC.

The CDR3, as DNA: TGTGCCACCCGGGACTTAAAATCCTACGAGCAGTACTTC. Protein sequence: CATRDLKSYEQYF. This chain connects TRBV19 to TRBJ2-7; a possible D gene is TRBD2 (6 bases). CDR1 and CDR2 from the germline V gene are LNHDA and SQIVND (reference sequence). Trimming took off 10 bases at V and 1 base at J, with 14 bases between the two ends. The CDR3 totals 13 residues.

V is TRBV28 and J is TRBJ1-4; 7 nucleotides match TRBD1. CDR3 length equals 14 residues. CDR1 and CDR2 (germline): MDHEN, SYDVKM. The trim removed 2 bases at V and 8 bases at J, leaving 5 bases unmatched. CDR3: CASSLMTGQEKLFF. The CDR3 DNA sequence: TGTGCCAGCAGTTTAATGACAGGGCAGGAAAAACTGTTTTTT.

The gene calls are TRBV27 and TRBJ2-7; possibly TRBD2 for D (6 bases). The CDR3 has 15 residues. The V gene's germline CDR1 is MNHEY and CDR2 SMNVEV (reference sequence). The V end was cut by 6 bases, the J end by 3 bases, with 18 bases between. CDR3 bases: TGTGCCAGCAGCCCTGGTTGGGACTTTCTCTACGAGCAGTACTTC. Residues: CASSPGWDFLYEQYF.

This chain joins TRBV11-3 and TRBJ1-1; 8 nucleotides match TRBD1. With 3 bases clipped from V and 8 bases from J, the junction kept 5 bases outside the gene matches. The germline CDR1 and CDR2 sequences are SGHNT and YENEEA. The CDR3 is 13 residues long. The CDR3 loop is CASSFVSGGEAFF. The CDR3 nucleotides read TGTGCCAGCAGCTTCGTTTCAGGGGGCGAAGCTTTCTTT.

The chain recombines TRBV7-9 with TRBJ1-2; D remains unclear. The CDR3 runs to 13 residues. The V end lost 6 bases, the J end lost 8 bases, and 16 bases lay between the germline ends. Germline assignment: CDR1 SEHNR and CDR2 FQNEAQ (reference sequence). The CDR3 DNA reads TGTGCCAGCAGTTCCTCATCAGCGGGCGGCTACACCTTC. It yields the protein CASSSSSAGGYTF.

Only a few counts were recorded for this clone. The CDR3 loop reads CASHADLRGETQYF. The CDR3 region has the DNA TGCGCCAGCCATGCGGACCTTCGGGGAGAGACCCAGTACTTC. The J gene is TRBJ2-5, the V gene TRBV5-1; a weak D match, TRBD2 (5 bases). The CDR3 loop spans 14 amino acids. V shed 7 bases and J shed 4 bases, with 17 bases lying between them. Germline CDR1 SGHRS, CDR2 YFSETQ.

At least ten counts were recorded for this clone. This chain connects TRBV6-2 or TRBV6-3 to TRBJ1-2; TRBD1 matches 8 bases. The CDR3 extends over 15 amino acids. After removal of 0 bases from V and 3 bases from J, the junction contained 3 bases not matched to a gene. CDR1 is MNHEY and CDR2 is SVGEGT in the germline V gene. CDR3 region: CASSYSKQGDYGYTF. The CDR3, as DNA: TGTGCCAGCAGTTACTCGAAACAGGGGGACTATGGCTACACCTTC.

This chain connects TRBV3-1 (or the pseudogene TRBV3-2) to TRBJ2-1, with 10 bases lining up with TRBD2. This CDR3 contains 15 residues. Germline V gene lookup returns CDR1 LGHDT and CDR2 YNNKEL (reference sequence). Losses at the gene ends were 1 base for V and 15 bases for J; bases not matched to a gene: 12. CDR3 in DNA: TGTGCCAGCAGCCAAGCAACTAGCGGGATAGTTAGGGGGTTCTTC. Residues: CASSQATSGIVRGFF.

This chain uses TRBV28 with TRBJ1-4, with D hard to call. CDR3 length: 11 residues. Germline-derived CDR1 and CDR2 are MDHEN and SYDVKM. V gave up 4 bases and J gave up 10 bases, with 7 bases separating them. CDR3 in amino acids: CASSSGRKLFF. The CDR3 bases are TGTGCCAGCAGTTCGGGAAGAAAACTGTTTTTT. The whole variable domain, filled in from reference TRBV28 and TRBJ1-4, reads DVKVTQSSRYLVKRTGEKVFLECVQDMDHENMFWYRQDPGLGLRLIYFSYDVKMKEKGDIPEGYSVSREKKERFSLILESASTNQTSMYLCASSSGRKLFFGSGTQLSVL.

The chain links TRBV30 to TRBJ2-6; D ambiguous. The CDR3 runs 13 residues. With 0 bases removed from V and 3 bases from J, the gap between germline ends came to 3 bases. Germline V gene sequence: CDR1 GTSNPN, CDR2 SVGIG (reference sequence). CDR3 sequence (DNA): TGTGCCTGGAGTGTTAGTGGGGCCAACGTCCTGACTTTC. Residues: CAWSVSGANVLTF. Complete variable domain (other parts from reference TRBV30 and TRBJ2-6): SQTIHQWPATLVQPVGSPLSLECTVEGTSNPNLYWYRQAAGRGLQLLFYSVGIGQISSEVPQNLSASRPQDRQFILSSKKLLLSDSGFYLCAWSVSGANVLTFGAGSRLTVL.

This clone was found a few times. In nucleotides, the CDR3 is TGTGCCAGCTCGGGGGGTTCGGGTAGCAATCAGCCCCAGCATTTT. This gives the protein CASSGGSGSNQPQHF. The V and J genes are TRBV18 and TRBJ1-5; D is possibly TRBD1 (5 bases). CDR3 length: 15 residues. V was shortened by 6 bases and J by 0 bases, with 12 bases between the two germline ends. Germline-derived CDR1 and CDR2 are KGHSH and LQKENI.

This clone was seen just once. The CDR3 DNA reads TGTGCCAGCAGACGAACAGGGGGCGCAAAGACTGAAGCTTTCTTT. Protein sequence: CASRRTGGAKTEAFF. The chain is built from TRBV6-5 and TRBJ1-1, with 9 positions matching TRBD1. With 6 bases clipped from V and 5 bases from J, the junction kept 10 bases outside the gene matches. This CDR3 is 15 amino acids long. CDR1 and CDR2 from the germline V gene are MNHEY and SVGAGI.

This chain uses TRBV5-1 with TRBJ2-1, with 9 bases fitting TRBD2. This CDR3 contains 17 residues. CDR1 SGHRS and CDR2 YFSETQ come from the germline V gene. V gave up 4 bases and J gave up 2 bases; unmatched junction bases: 10. The CDR3 sequence: CASSPSRSGGPYNEQFF. CDR3 bases: TGCGCCAGCAGCCCGTCACGTAGCGGGGGACCCTACAATGAGCAGTTCTTC. Drawing the rest from reference TRBV5-1 and TRBJ2-1, the complete variable domain is KAGVTQTPRYLIKTRGQQVTLSCSPISGHRSVSWYQQTPGQGLQFLFEYFSETQRNKGNFPGRFSGRQFSNSRSEMNVSTLELGDSALYLCASSPSRSGGPYNEQFFGPGTRLTVL.

Only one count was recorded for this clone. The chain has TRBV12-5 and TRBJ2-7; 12 nucleotides align to TRBD2. This CDR3 region has 17 residues. Germline-derived CDR1 and CDR2 are LGHNT and FRNRAP. V dropped 2 bases and J dropped 5; count of bases not matched to a gene: 10. The CDR3, as DNA: TGTGCTAGTGGTTTGTCAGCTAGCGGGAGGGTTCGGGACGAGCAGTACTTC. This codes for CASGLSASGRVRDEQYF.

The chain couples TRBV5-1 to TRBJ2-1; 11 nucleotides line up with TRBD2. V was clipped by 4 bases and J by 7 bases; unmatched bases: 7. The CDR3 runs to 15 residues. Germline V gene data show CDR1 as SGHRS and CDR2 as YFSETQ. The CDR3 loop is CASSPTSGSSNEQFF. The CDR3 region has the DNA TGCGCCAGCAGCCCCACTAGCGGGAGTTCTAATGAGCAGTTCTTC.

The CDR3, as DNA: TGTGCCAGTAGTATAGTTCTGGGAACCTCGGTAGCGGCCCAAGAGACCCAGTACTTC. Translation: CASSIVLGTSVAAQETQYF. The V and J genes are TRBV19 and TRBJ2-5; D is perhaps TRBD2 (6 bases). The germline V gene encodes CDR1 LNHDA and CDR2 SQIVND (reference sequence). The CDR3 loop spans 19 amino acids. V lost 1 base to trimming and J lost 1 base, with 22 bases between them.

This sequence joins TRBV7-9 and TRBJ1-4, with 8 positions matching TRBD1. Trimming took 5 bases from V and 4 from J; bases not matched to a gene: 6. Germline CDR1 reads SEHNR; CDR2 reads FQNEAQ (reference sequence). The CDR3 is made up of 15 amino acids. CDR3 in amino acids: CASSRQGALNEKLFF. In nucleotides, the CDR3 is TGTGCCAGCAGCCGTCAGGGGGCCCTTAATGAAAAACTGTTTTTT.

The chain links TRBV5-6 to TRBJ1-4; D remains unclear. Per germline, CDR1 SGHDT and CDR2 YYEEEE. The CDR3 spans 16 residues. Trimming stripped 0 bases from V and 0 bases from J, with 9 bases between. CDR3: CASSLAGASTNEKLFF. The CDR3 bases are TGTGCCAGCAGCTTGGCAGGCGCTTCAACTAATGAAAAACTGTTTTTT.

This chain uses TRBV5-1 with TRBJ2-7, with 7 nucleotides matching TRBD2. Germline V gene lookup returns CDR1 SGHRS and CDR2 YFSETQ. The V gene end was trimmed by 0 bases and the J gene end by 0 bases; junction bases not matched to a gene: 0. This CDR3 comprises 14 residues. CDR3 residues: CASSLVAGSYEQYF. CDR3 nucleotide sequence: TGCGCCAGCAGCTTGGTAGCGGGCTCCTACGAGCAGTACTTC.

In its sample, this clone was seen a few times. The CDR3 spells CASRKDRVADTQYF. The CDR3 DNA reads as TGTGCCAGCAGGAAGGACAGGGTAGCAGATACGCAGTATTTT. This chain connects TRBV27 to TRBJ2-3, with 8 bases fitting TRBD1. The trim removed 6 bases at V and 4 bases at J, leaving 6 bases unmatched. The CDR3 contains 14 residues. Germline V CDR1 and CDR2: MNHEY, SMNVEV (reference sequence).

This sequence joins TRBV2 and TRBJ2-2; D is ambiguous. With 3 bases removed from V and 1 base from J, the gap between germline ends came to 9 bases. The CDR3 runs 15 residues. Germline CDR1 SNHLY, CDR2 FYNNEI. The CDR3 loop reads CASSDRSLNTGELFF. Here the CDR3 DNA reads TGTGCCAGCAGTGATAGATCTCTGAACACCGGGGAGCTGTTTTTT.

Here the CDR3 reads CASSYSRQGRTEAFF. In nucleotides, the CDR3 is TGTGCCAGCAGTTACTCTCGACAGGGAAGAACTGAAGCTTTCTTT. The chain has TRBV6-5 and TRBJ1-1; 7 nucleotides align to TRBD1. The CDR3 is made up of 15 amino acids. The J segment lost 5 bases and the V segment lost 0 bases, leaving 6 bases of the junction unmatched. CDR1 and CDR2 (germline): MNHEY, SVGAGI.

V usage is TRBV28 and J usage is TRBJ2-7, with TRBD2 matching 14 bases. V was pared by 6 bases and J by 6 bases, with 1 base of the junction left unmatched. CDR3 length: 13 amino acids. Germline V gene data show CDR1 as MDHEN and CDR2 as SYDVKM. This chain's CDR3 is CASRTSGRVEQYF. The CDR3 coding sequence is TGTGCCAGCAGGACTAGCGGGAGGGTCGAGCAGTACTTC.

V is TRBV7-2 and J is TRBJ2-7; 8 positions agree with TRBD1. The V gene end was trimmed by 5 bases and the J gene end by 5 bases; junction bases not matched to a gene: 5. There are 13 residues in the CDR3. The germline V gene has CDR1 SGHTA and CDR2 FQGNSA. This CDR3 is CASSPDRGDEQYF. CDR3 bases: TGTGCCAGCAGCCCCGACAGGGGCGACGAGCAGTACTTC.

The V call is TRBV2, the J call TRBJ2-3; TRBD2 might be the D (6 bases). There are 14 residues in the CDR3. The V end lost 7 bases, the J end lost 3 bases, and 14 bases lay between the germline ends. Germline assignment: CDR1 SNHLY and CDR2 FYNNEI. The CDR3 bases are TGTGCCAGCATGAGGGGACTCAGGACAGATACGCAGTATTTT. This sequence encodes CASMRGLRTDTQYF.

This clone was recorded a few times. The V and J genes are TRBV6-2 or TRBV6-3 and TRBJ1-2, with 10 bases aligning to TRBD1. V lost 0 bases to trimming and J lost 7 bases; unmatched junction nucleotides: 8. This CDR3 spans 16 amino acids. CDR1 and CDR2 (germline): MNHEY, SVGEGT. DNA for the CDR3: TGTGCCAGCAGTTACTCCCGGGACAGGGGATCTTCTGGCTACACCTTC. Encoded protein: CASSYSRDRGSSGYTF.